This TCR beta chain was retrieved from a study of T-cell reconstitution after alpha-beta-depleted transplantation in children. In this sample, this clonotype turned up many times. A TCRbeta library incorporating unique molecular identifiers was prepared. TCRdb re-derived calls from the PCR reads in MiXCR, one entry per CDR3 protein. This table holds a few hundred thousand distinct CDR3 sequences, more than 9% found once. V was shortened by 4 bases and J by 4 bases, with 19 bases between the two germline ends. The CDR3 is 16 amino acids. Germline V gene data show CDR1 as SGHRS and CDR2 as YFSETQ. The gene calls are TRBV5-1 and TRBJ2-3; maybe TRBD1 (6 bases). This receptor was identified in a human donor who donated a stem cell graft to a child with SCID. The sequencing here drew on PBMCs from the stem cell graft donor, taken from the stem cell graft. Here the CDR3 reads CASSIEDSLGADTQYF. CDR3 DNA: TGCGCCAGCAGCATAGAGGACAGTCTCGGAGCAGATACGCAGTATTTT.